The 3 T cell receptor beta chains in this list originate from one sample, sequenced in a study of neurological immune-mediated disorders. TCRdb redid the calling of the 5' RACE reads with MiXCR, one entry per CDR3 protein. The sample has tens of thousands of distinct CDR3 sequences; roughly 12% are singletons. The sample taken for sequencing was PBMCs. These receptors were obtained from a man aged 55 to 70 in good health.

This clonotype was picked up many times. The chain employs TRBV15 and TRBJ1-5; 7 bases map to TRBD1. The CDR3 totals 16 residues. Trimming removed 0 bases from V and 4 bases from J; junction bases left unmatched: 6. The germline CDR1 and CDR2 sequences are LNHNV and YYDKDF (reference sequence). CDR3 coding DNA: TGTGCCACCAGCAGAGATACAGGGGATAATAATCAGCCCCAGCATTTT. Protein sequence: CATSRDTGDNNQPQHF.

The rearrangement joins TRBV10-2 to TRBJ1-1; D perhaps matches TRBD1 (6 bases). The CDR3 length is 14 residues. The germline gives CDR1 WSHSY, CDR2 SAAADI. Trimming took 6 bases from V and 0 from J, leaving 11 bases between them. CDR3 amino acids: CASRWTDLNTEAFF. CDR3 DNA: TGCGCCAGCAGGTGGACAGACCTGAACACTGAAGCTTTCTTT.

This clonotype was seen many times. The V and J genes are TRBV7-9 and TRBJ2-2; 9 nucleotides align to TRBD2. Per germline, CDR1 SEHNR and CDR2 FQNEAQ (reference sequence). The CDR3 loop spans 19 amino acids. Losses at the gene ends were 0 bases for V and 2 bases for J; bases not matched to a gene: 10. The CDR3 loop reads CASSLALTSGHRNTGELFF. The CDR3 bases are TGTGCCAGCAGCTTAGCGCTAACTAGCGGGCACCGCAACACCGGGGAGCTGTTTTTT.